This is a list of T cell receptor beta chains from one sample in a study of T cell responses to AZD1222 COVID-19 vaccine. Sequenced by immunoSEQ multiplex PCR; TCRdb stores in-frame clones only, minus some. Here the sample spans 190,000 or so clones, more than 85% being singletons. This specimen consisted of peripheral blood, obtained 28 days after the second AZD1222 dose. The receptors derive from an adult who received the AZD1222 COVID-19 vaccine. Both conserved end residues are part of each CDR3. Fields, in order: V gene, clone size, D gene, J gene, CDR3 protein, CDR3 DNA. A D gene is named only where the DNA matches it firmly. Size values are once, few and many counts, or a class for expanded clones, and some rows have none.

TRBV28	.	.	TRBJ1-2	CASSRPGFYGYTF	TGTGCCAGCAGCCGCCCCGGATTCTATGGCTACACCTTC
TRBV2	.	.	TRBJ1-5	CASSVQEDQPQHF	TGTGCCAGCAGTGTTCAGGAAGATCAGCCCCAGCATTTT
TRBV19	once	TRBD1	TRBJ1-1	CASSQPGQGYGNTEAFF	TGTGCCAGTAGCCAACCGGGACAGGGGTACGGGAACACTGAAGCTTTCTTT
TRBV27	.	.	TRBJ2-1	CASSPIPRPAAEQFF	TGTGCCAGCAGTCCGATCCCCCGCCCAGCGGCTGAGCAGTTCTTC
TRBV5-1	once	.	TRBJ2-2	CASSDTTGELFF	TGCGCCAGCAGCGACACCACCGGGGAGCTGTTTTTT
TRBV11-2	.	.	TRBJ1-6	CASSPWGDNSPLHF	TGTGCCAGCAGCCCTTGGGGGGATAATTCACCCCTCCACTTT
TRBV4-2	.	TRBD2	TRBJ2-7	CASSQDSRVGGEQYF	TGTGCCAGCAGCCAAGATAGTCGAGTGGGAGGGGAGCAGTACTTC
TRBV19	.	.	TRBJ2-3	CASSRQSTDTQYF	TGTGCCAGTAGTAGACAGAGCACAGATACGCAGTATTTT
TRBV30	.	TRBD1	TRBJ1-5	CAWSRDRGPWFEANQPQHF	TGTGCCTGGAGTCGGGACAGGGGGCCTTGGTTCGAGGCTAATCAGCCCCAGCATTTT
TRBV6-5	.	TRBD1	TRBJ1-2	CASRPGTAVGYTF	TGTGCCAGCAGACCCGGGACAGCAGTCGGCTACACCTTC
TRBV3-1/TRBV3-2	.	TRBD1	TRBJ1-6	CASSQFRTGTLTLHF	TGTGCCAGCAGCCAATTTAGGACAGGGACTCTCACCCTCCACTTT
TRBV28	.	.	TRBJ1-2	CASSHSSRVPLGYGYTF	TGTGCCAGCAGCCACTCTTCCAGGGTCCCGCTAGGCTATGGCTACACCTTC
TRBV9	few	TRBD1	TRBJ2-1	CASGTGNYNEQFF	TGTGCCAGCGGGACAGGGAATTACAATGAGCAGTTCTTC
TRBV4-2	.	TRBD2	TRBJ2-1	CASSQGPSGRNYNEQFF	TGTGCCAGCAGCCAAGGTCCGAGCGGGAGAAATTACAATGAGCAGTTCTTC
TRBV7-6	.	.	TRBJ1-3	CASSPDGSSGNTIYF	TGTGCCAGCAGCCCCGACGGTTCCTCTGGAAACACCATATATTTT
TRBV24-1	.	.	TRBJ1-2	CATSDGATRNYGYTF	TGTGCCACCAGTGATGGGGCCACCCGTAACTATGGCTACACCTTC
TRBV27	.	.	TRBJ2-3	CASSFSGDTQYF	TGTGCCAGCAGTTTCTCAGGGGATACGCAGTATTTT
TRBV27	.	.	TRBJ2-7	CASSLGTGPANF	TGTGCCAGCAGTTTAGGTACCGGCCCGGCGAATTTC
TRBV19	.	.	TRBJ1-5	CATDPGVDQPQHF	TGTGCCACCGACCCGGGGGTAGATCAGCCCCAGCATTTT
TRBV11-3	.	TRBD1	TRBJ2-7	CASSTRDRPYEQYF	TGTGCCAGCAGCACCCGGGACAGACCCTACGAGCAGTACTTC
TRBV4-1	once	.	TRBJ1-1	CASSHGVPEAFF	TGCGCCAGCAGCCATGGGGTGCCTGAAGCTTTCTTT
TRBV4-1	.	.	TRBJ2-1	CASTLAGSSYNEQFF	TGCGCCAGCACCCTAGCCGGGAGCTCCTACAATGAGCAGTTCTTC
TRBV7-2	.	.	TRBJ2-6	CASSWTIPSTGANVLTF	TGTGCCAGCAGCTGGACAATCCCGTCAACTGGGGCCAACGTCCTGACTTTC
TRBV15	.	TRBD1	TRBJ1-2	CATSSQTGNYGYTF	TGTGCCACCAGCAGCCAGACAGGGAACTATGGCTACACCTTC
TRBV28	.	TRBD1	TRBJ1-6	CASEGQDNSPLHF	TGTGCCAGTGAGGGACAGGATAATTCACCCCTCCACTTT